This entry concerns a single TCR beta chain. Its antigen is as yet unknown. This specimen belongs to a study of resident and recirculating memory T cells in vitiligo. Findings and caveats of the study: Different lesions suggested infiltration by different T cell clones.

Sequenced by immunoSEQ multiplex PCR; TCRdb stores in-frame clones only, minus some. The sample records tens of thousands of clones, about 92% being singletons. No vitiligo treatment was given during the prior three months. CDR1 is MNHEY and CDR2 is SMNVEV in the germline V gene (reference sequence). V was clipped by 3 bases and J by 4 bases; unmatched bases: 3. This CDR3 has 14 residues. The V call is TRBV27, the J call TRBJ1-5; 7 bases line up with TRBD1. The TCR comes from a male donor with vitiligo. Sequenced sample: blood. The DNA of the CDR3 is TGTGCCAGCAGTTTTTTACAGGGGAATCAGCCCCAGCATTTT. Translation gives CASSFLQGNQPQHF.